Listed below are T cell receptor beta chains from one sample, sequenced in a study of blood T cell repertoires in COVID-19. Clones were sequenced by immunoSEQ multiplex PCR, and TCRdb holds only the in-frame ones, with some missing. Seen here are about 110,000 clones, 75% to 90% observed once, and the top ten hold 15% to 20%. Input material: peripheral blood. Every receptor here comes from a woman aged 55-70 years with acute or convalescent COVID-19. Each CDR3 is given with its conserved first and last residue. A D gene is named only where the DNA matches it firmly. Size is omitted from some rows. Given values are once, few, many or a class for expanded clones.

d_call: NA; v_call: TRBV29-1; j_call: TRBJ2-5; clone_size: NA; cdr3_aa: CSVVRGETQYF; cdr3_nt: TGCAGCGTTGTAAGGGGGGAGACCCAGTACTTC
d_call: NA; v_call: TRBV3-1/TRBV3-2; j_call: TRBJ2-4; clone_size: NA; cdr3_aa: CASSPGAKNIQYF; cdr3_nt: TGTGCCAGCAGCCCCGGGGCCAAAAACATTCAGTACTTC
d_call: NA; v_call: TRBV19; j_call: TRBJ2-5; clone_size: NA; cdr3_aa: CASSPGGTEETQYF; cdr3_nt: TGTGCCAGCTCGCCCGGGGGTACGGAAGAGACCCAGTACTTC
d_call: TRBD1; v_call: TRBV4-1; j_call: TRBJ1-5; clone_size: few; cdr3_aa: CASSARGLQPQHF; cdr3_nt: TGCGCCAGCAGCGCCAGGGGGCTTCAGCCCCAGCATTTT
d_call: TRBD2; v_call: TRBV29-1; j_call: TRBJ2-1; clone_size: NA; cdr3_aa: CSVVGLAGNEQFF; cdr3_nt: TGCAGCGTTGTGGGGCTAGCGGGAAATGAGCAGTTCTTC
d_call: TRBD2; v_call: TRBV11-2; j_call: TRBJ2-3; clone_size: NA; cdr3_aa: CASRLAGTDTQYF; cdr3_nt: TGTGCCAGCAGACTAGCGGGCACAGATACGCAGTATTTT
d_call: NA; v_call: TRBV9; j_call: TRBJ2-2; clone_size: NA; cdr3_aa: CASSAGNNAGTGELFF; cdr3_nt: TGTGCCAGCAGCGCGGGAAATAACGCGGGCACCGGGGAGCTGTTTTTT
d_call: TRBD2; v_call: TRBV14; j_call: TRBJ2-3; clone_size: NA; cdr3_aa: CASSQAKGLAGGPGTQYF; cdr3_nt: TGTGCCAGCAGCCAGGCCAAGGGACTAGCGGGTGGCCCCGGTACGCAGTATTTT
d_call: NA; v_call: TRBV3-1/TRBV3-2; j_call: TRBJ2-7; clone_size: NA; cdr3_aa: CASSQDRLGAAYEQYF; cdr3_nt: TGTGCCAGCAGCCAAGACCGGCTGGGGGCGGCCTACGAGCAGTACTTC
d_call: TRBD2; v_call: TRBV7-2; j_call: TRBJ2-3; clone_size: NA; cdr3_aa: CASSTTGRAYPDTQYF; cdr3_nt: TGTGCCAGCAGTACAACGGGGAGGGCCTACCCAGATACGCAGTATTTT
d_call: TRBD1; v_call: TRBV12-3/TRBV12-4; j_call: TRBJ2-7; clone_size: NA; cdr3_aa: CASSQSGGHEQYF; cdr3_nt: TGTGCCAGCAGTCAATCAGGGGGACACGAGCAGTACTTC
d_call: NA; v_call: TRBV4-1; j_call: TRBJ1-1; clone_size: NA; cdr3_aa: CASSPEQVGTEAFF; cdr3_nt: TGCGCCAGCAGCCCAGAACAGGTCGGGACTGAAGCTTTCTTT
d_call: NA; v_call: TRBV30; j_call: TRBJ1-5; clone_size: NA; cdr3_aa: CAWAGRGRSSNQPQHF; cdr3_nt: TGTGCCTGGGCCGGACGGGGGAGAAGTAGCAATCAGCCCCAGCATTTT
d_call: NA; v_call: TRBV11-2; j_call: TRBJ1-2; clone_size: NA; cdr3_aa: CASSLGQVAGYTF; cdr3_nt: TGTGCCAGCAGCTTAGGACAGGTGGCGGGCTACACCTTC
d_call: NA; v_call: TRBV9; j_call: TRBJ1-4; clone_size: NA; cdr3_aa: CASSSGDEKLFF; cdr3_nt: TGTGCCAGCAGCTCAGGGGATGAAAAACTGTTTTTT
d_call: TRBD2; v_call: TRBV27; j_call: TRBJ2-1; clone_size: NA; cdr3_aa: CASSSLAGGPYNEQFF; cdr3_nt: TGTGCCAGCAGTTCTCTAGCGGGGGGACCGTACAATGAGCAGTTCTTC
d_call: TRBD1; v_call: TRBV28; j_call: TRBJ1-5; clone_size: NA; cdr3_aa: CANKPGGADQPQHF; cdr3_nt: TGTGCCAACAAACCAGGGGGCGCGGATCAGCCCCAGCATTTT
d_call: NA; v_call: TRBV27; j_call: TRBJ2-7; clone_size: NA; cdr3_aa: CASSSAPTFGEQYF; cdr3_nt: TGTGCCAGCAGTTCTGCGCCAACCTTCGGGGAGCAGTACTTC
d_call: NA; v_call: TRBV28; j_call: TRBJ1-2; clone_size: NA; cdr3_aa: CASQTGGSIYGYTF; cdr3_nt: TGTGCCAGCCAGACGGGGGGATCCATCTATGGCTACACCTTC
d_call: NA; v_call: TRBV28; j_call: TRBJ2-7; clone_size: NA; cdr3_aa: CASKRLGHYEQYF; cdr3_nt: TGTGCCAGCAAGAGACTAGGTCACTACGAGCAGTACTTC
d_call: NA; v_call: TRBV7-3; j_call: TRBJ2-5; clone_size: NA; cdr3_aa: CASSLWGSGETQYF; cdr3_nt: TGTGCCAGCAGCTTATGGGGCTCGGGTGAGACCCAGTACTTC
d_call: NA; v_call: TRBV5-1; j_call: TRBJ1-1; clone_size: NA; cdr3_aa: CASSRDTGGITEAFF; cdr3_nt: TGCGCCAGCAGCAGGGACACCGGTGGAATAACTGAAGCTTTCTTT
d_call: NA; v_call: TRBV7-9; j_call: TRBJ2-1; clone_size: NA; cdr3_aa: CASNSILDNEQFF; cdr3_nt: TGTGCCAGCAACTCAATTTTGGACAATGAGCAGTTCTTC
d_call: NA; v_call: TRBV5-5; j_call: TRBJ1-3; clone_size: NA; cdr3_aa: CASSLWSSGNTIYF; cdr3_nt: TGTGCCAGCAGCTTGTGGAGCTCTGGAAACACCATATATTTT
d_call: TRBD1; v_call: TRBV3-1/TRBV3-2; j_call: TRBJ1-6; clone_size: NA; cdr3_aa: CASSQDTGALHF; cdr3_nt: TGTGCCAGCAGCCAGGACACAGGGGCCCTCCACTTT
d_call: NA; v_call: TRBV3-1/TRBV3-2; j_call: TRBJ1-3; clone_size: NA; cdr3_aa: CASSQGALTAGTGNTIYF; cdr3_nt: TGTGCCAGCAGCCAGGGGGCCCTGACCGCAGGGACTGGAAACACCATATATTTT